The entry below gives a single T cell receptor beta chain sequence along with its context. There are 16 residues in the CDR3. V trimming: 0 bases; J trimming: 8 bases; junction bases outside the gene matches: 4. Per germline, CDR1 SGHTA and CDR2 FQGNSA. TCRdb analysed the RT-PCR reads with MiXCR anew, one entry per CDR3 protein. The profile shows about 680,000 distinct CDR3 sequences, 13% to 15% of them singletons. The receptor comes from a female donor in good health, serving as a healthy control. The chain recombines TRBV7-2 with TRBJ2-1; 13 nucleotides align to TRBD2. Specimen: memory CD4+ T cells from blood. CDR3 region: CASSLATSGRWDEQFF. The DNA of the CDR3 is TGTGCCAGCAGCTTAGCGACTAGCGGGAGGTGGGATGAGCAGTTCTTC.